This T cell receptor (beta chain) was found in a study of cytomegalovirus exposure and HLA in healthy donors. The PCR ran on 60 Vbeta and 13 Jbeta primers. Some clones are missing from TCRdb's copy, which holds only in-frame ones; the method was immunoSEQ multiplex PCR. The sample lists 110,000 to 150,000 clones, roughly 65% seen once, with 1.5% to 2% in the top ten. Broader study findings: Reportedly, fewer N-insertions than the approximately 700-donor mean appeared in an Asian-associated ancestry cluster in a later analysis. Earlier analysis looked at TCR beta V segments, and most were productive about 90% or about 30% of the time.

In regard to this clone: What it recognizes is unknown.

The receptor comes from a young woman in good health and CMV-seronegative. The sample comprised PBMCs.

CDR3 DNA: TGTGCCAGCTCACCGGGACAGGGGGCGAATCAGCCCCAGCATTTT. It yields the protein CASSPGQGANQPQHF. V is TRBV18 and J is TRBJ1-5, with 12 bases aligning to TRBD1. V shed 3 bases, J shed 4 bases, and the junction held 1 base outside the gene matches. This CDR3 contains 15 residues. Germline V gene lookup returns CDR1 KGHSH and CDR2 LQKENI. The whole variable domain, filled in from reference TRBV18 and TRBJ1-5, reads NAGVMQNPRHLVRRRGQEARLRCSPMKGHSHVYWYRQLPEEGLKFMVYLQKENIIDESGMPKERFSAEFPKEGPSILRIQQVVRGDSAAYFCASSPGQGANQPQHFGDGTRLSIL.